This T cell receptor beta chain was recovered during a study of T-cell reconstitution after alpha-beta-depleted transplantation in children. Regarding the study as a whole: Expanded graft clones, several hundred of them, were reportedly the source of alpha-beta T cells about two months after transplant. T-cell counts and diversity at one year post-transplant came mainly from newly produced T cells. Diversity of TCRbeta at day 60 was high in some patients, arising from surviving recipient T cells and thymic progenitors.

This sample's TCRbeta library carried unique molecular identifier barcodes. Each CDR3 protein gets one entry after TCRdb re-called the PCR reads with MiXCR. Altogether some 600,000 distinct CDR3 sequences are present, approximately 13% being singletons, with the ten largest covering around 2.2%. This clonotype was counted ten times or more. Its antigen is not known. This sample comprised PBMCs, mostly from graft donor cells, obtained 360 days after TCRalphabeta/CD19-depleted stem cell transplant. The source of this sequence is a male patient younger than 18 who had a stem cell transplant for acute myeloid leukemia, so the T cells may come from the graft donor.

For the CDR3, the DNA is TGTGCCAGCAGCCAACATGGGCTGAACACCGGGGAGCTGTTTTTT. Its translation: CASSQHGLNTGELFF. The rearrangement links TRBV14 to TRBJ2-2, with D hard to call. Trimming took 2 bases from V and 1 from J, leaving 8 bases between them. CDR1 SGHDN and CDR2 FVKESK come from the germline V gene. This CDR3 has 15 residues.